This T cell receptor beta chain originates from a study of blood T cell repertoires in COVID-19. Study overall: The United States, Italy and Spain were the sources of the acute and convalescent COVID-19 samples. Nucleic acid was either cDNA or gDNA, and it came from T cells, B-cell-depleted T cells, or PBMCs.

Under the authors' procedure: Reference gene primer amplification gave estimated nucleated cell counts. Generated by immunoSEQ multiplex PCR, the TCRdb table keeps only in-frame clones and is missing some. V, J and clone size are those of that table, while D and trimming were read from the DNA. The data contain a few hundred thousand clones, around 84% of them seen just once; the ten biggest clones take up 6% to 9%. The V gene's germline CDR1 is MNHEY and CDR2 SMNVEV (reference sequence). The V and J ends lost 6 bases and 3 bases respectively, with 24 bases between them. This CDR3 comprises 19 residues.

The sequencing input was peripheral blood. This chain connects TRBV27 to TRBJ1-6; D is unclear. This clonotype was sampled from a woman in her sixties or seventies with active or convalescent COVID-19. Here the CDR3 reads CASRTSKSLYSYYNSPLHF. DNA of the CDR3: TGTGCCAGCAGAACCTCGAAGTCCCTATATTCTTACTATAATTCACCCCTCCACTTT.